Listed below are T cell receptor beta chains from one sample, sequenced in a study of blood T cell repertoires in COVID-19. Only in-frame clones appear in the TCRdb table, and some are missing; sequencing was by immunoSEQ multiplex PCR. The sample holds 150,000 or so clones, over 75% seen once. Sequencing was carried out using peripheral blood. The receptors come from a man in his fifties or sixties with COVID-19, enrolled during active disease. CDR3s include the opening cysteine and the closing phenylalanine or tryptophan. D genes are given only for firm matches. Some rows mark clone size as missing; the rest say once, few, many or name a class of expanded clone.

J gene: TRBJ1-1; clone size: .; V gene: TRBV5-4; D gene: TRBD1; CDR3 DNA: TGTGCCAGCAGCCCCCCTAGGGGGCTAGGTACTGAAGCTTTCTTT; CDR3 protein: CASSPPRGLGTEAFF
J gene: TRBJ1-2; clone size: .; V gene: TRBV9; D gene: .; CDR3 DNA: TGTGCCAGCAGCGCCAGGGGATTTGGAGGCTACACCTTC; CDR3 protein: CASSARGFGGYTF
J gene: TRBJ1-2; clone size: .; V gene: TRBV19; D gene: .; CDR3 DNA: TGTGCCAGTAAAACAGGGTCTTCTGGCTACACCTTC; CDR3 protein: CASKTGSSGYTF
J gene: TRBJ1-6; clone size: once; V gene: TRBV19; D gene: .; CDR3 DNA: TGTGCCAGTAGTATCGGGGTTCGGTCACCCCTCCACTTT; CDR3 protein: CASSIGVRSPLHF
J gene: TRBJ1-2; clone size: .; V gene: TRBV18; D gene: TRBD1; CDR3 DNA: TGTGCCAGCTCACCACTCGGACAGGGTAGTAACTATGGCTACACCTTC; CDR3 protein: CASSPLGQGSNYGYTF
J gene: TRBJ2-1; clone size: .; V gene: TRBV9; D gene: .; CDR3 DNA: TGTGCCAGCAGTCCCCAGAGGCTAGCGACCTACAATGAGCAGTTCTTC; CDR3 protein: CASSPQRLATYNEQFF
J gene: TRBJ2-3; clone size: once; V gene: TRBV28; D gene: TRBD2; CDR3 DNA: TGTGCCAGCAGTCTACCCGGGACTAGCGGGGGGATCCTAGATACGCAGTATTTT; CDR3 protein: CASSLPGTSGGILDTQYF
J gene: TRBJ2-4; clone size: .; V gene: TRBV15; D gene: .; CDR3 DNA: TGTGCCACCAGCAGAGGCAGTAGCGGCGACTCCTTCAACATTCAGTACTTC; CDR3 protein: CATSRGSSGDSFNIQYF
J gene: TRBJ2-1; clone size: .; V gene: TRBV7-2; D gene: TRBD2; CDR3 DNA: TGTGCCAGCAGGCGGGGGGGGGTCAATGAGCAGTTCTTC; CDR3 protein: CASRRGGVNEQFF
J gene: TRBJ2-2; clone size: .; V gene: TRBV5-1; D gene: .; CDR3 DNA: TGCGCCAGCAGCTTGAGCTTCGTCTCGTCCGGGGAGCTGTTTTTT; CDR3 protein: CASSLSFVSSGELFF
J gene: TRBJ2-1; clone size: .; V gene: TRBV15; D gene: TRBD2; CDR3 DNA: TGTGCCACCAGCAGAGAGAGGGCTAGCGGTTACAATGAGCAGTTCTTC; CDR3 protein: CATSRERASGYNEQFF
J gene: TRBJ1-6; clone size: .; V gene: TRBV6-5; D gene: TRBD1; CDR3 DNA: TGTGCCAGCAGTTCCGGGACAGCCAATTCACCCCTCCACTTT; CDR3 protein: CASSSGTANSPLHF
J gene: TRBJ1-5; clone size: .; V gene: TRBV18; D gene: .; CDR3 DNA: TGTGCCAGCTCGCTAAACAGGGTAGGGCAGCCCCAGCATTTT; CDR3 protein: CASSLNRVGQPQHF
J gene: TRBJ2-1; clone size: .; V gene: TRBV5-8; D gene: .; CDR3 DNA: TGTGCCAGCAGCTTATTGCGGGATTCCTACAATGAGCAGTTCTTC; CDR3 protein: CASSLLRDSYNEQFF
J gene: TRBJ1-3; clone size: .; V gene: TRBV28; D gene: TRBD1; CDR3 DNA: TGTGCCAGCAGTTTATACCGGCAGGGGGTTTCTGGAAACACCATATATTTT; CDR3 protein: CASSLYRQGVSGNTIYF
J gene: TRBJ2-7; clone size: .; V gene: TRBV3-1/TRBV3-2; D gene: .; CDR3 DNA: TGTGCCAGCAGCCAAGGCTACAGCTCCTACGAGCAGTACTTC; CDR3 protein: CASSQGYSSYEQYF
J gene: TRBJ1-1; clone size: .; V gene: TRBV2; D gene: TRBD1; CDR3 DNA: TGTGCCAGCATCTCCGGGACAGGGGCCCTTGAAGCTTTCTTT; CDR3 protein: CASISGTGALEAFF
J gene: TRBJ2-1; clone size: .; V gene: TRBV5-1; D gene: TRBD2; CDR3 DNA: TGCGCCAGCAGCCCCAGCGGGGGGCCCCAGTTCTTC; CDR3 protein: CASSPSGGPQFF
J gene: TRBJ2-1; clone size: .; V gene: TRBV9; D gene: .; CDR3 DNA: TGTGCCAGCAGCGTAGATCCGGGAGCACCCTACAATGAGCAGTTCTTC; CDR3 protein: CASSVDPGAPYNEQFF
J gene: TRBJ1-2; clone size: .; V gene: TRBV5-3; D gene: .; CDR3 DNA: TGTGCCAGAAGCCCAGGACAAGCATATGGCTACACCTTC; CDR3 protein: CARSPGQAYGYTF
J gene: TRBJ1-2; clone size: .; V gene: TRBV3-1/TRBV3-2; D gene: .; CDR3 DNA: TGTGCCAGCAGCCCACGACAGAACGTCTATGGCTACACCTTC; CDR3 protein: CASSPRQNVYGYTF
J gene: TRBJ1-4; clone size: .; V gene: TRBV6-5; D gene: .; CDR3 DNA: TGTGCCAGCAGAAATTACAGGGAAGTGAGAGAAAAACTGTTTTTT; CDR3 protein: CASRNYREVREKLFF
J gene: TRBJ1-5; clone size: .; V gene: TRBV6-5; D gene: .; CDR3 DNA: TGTGCCAGCTCAGACTTCAGCAGGGCAGGTCAGCCCCAGCATTTT; CDR3 protein: CASSDFSRAGQPQHF
J gene: TRBJ1-5; clone size: .; V gene: TRBV28; D gene: TRBD1; CDR3 DNA: TGTGCCAGCAGTTTAGTTTCCGGGACAGGATTCAATCAGCCCCAGCATTTT; CDR3 protein: CASSLVSGTGFNQPQHF
J gene: TRBJ1-3; clone size: .; V gene: TRBV19; D gene: .; CDR3 DNA: TGTGCCAGTAGTACCCGACACGAGTTCTCTGGAAACACCATATATTTT; CDR3 protein: CASSTRHEFSGNTIYF
J gene: TRBJ1-5; clone size: few; V gene: TRBV6-5; D gene: TRBD1; CDR3 DNA: TGTGCCAGCAGTTACTCGAAAGGGGGCTTTCAGCCCCAGCATTTT; CDR3 protein: CASSYSKGGFQPQHF
J gene: TRBJ2-7; clone size: .; V gene: TRBV6-2/TRBV6-3; D gene: TRBD2; CDR3 DNA: TGTGCCAGCAGACCTTTCCCCGGGACTAGCGGGACCTACGAGCAGTACTTC; CDR3 protein: CASRPFPGTSGTYEQYF
J gene: TRBJ1-4; clone size: .; V gene: TRBV2; D gene: .; CDR3 DNA: TGTGCCAGCAGTGTCAAGAGGGTTGGGGAAAAACTGTTTTTT; CDR3 protein: CASSVKRVGEKLFF
J gene: TRBJ2-3; clone size: .; V gene: TRBV24-1; D gene: .; CDR3 DNA: TGTGCCACCAGTGGGGGACTGAGCACTGCGCAGTATTTT; CDR3 protein: CATSGGLSTAQYF
J gene: TRBJ1-1; clone size: .; V gene: TRBV11-2; D gene: .; CDR3 DNA: TGTGCCAGCAGCTTAGGAGGAGGGTTCACTGAAGCTTTCTTT; CDR3 protein: CASSLGGGFTEAFF
J gene: TRBJ2-1; clone size: .; V gene: TRBV6-6; D gene: TRBD1; CDR3 DNA: TGTGCCAGCAGTCCCCTCGACAGGGGGATTGTCGGGGAAAATGAGCAGTTCTTC; CDR3 protein: CASSPLDRGIVGENEQFF
J gene: TRBJ2-7; clone size: .; V gene: TRBV20-1; D gene: .; CDR3 DNA: TGCAGTGCTAGAGATATCTACGAGCAGTACTTC; CDR3 protein: CSARDIYEQYF
J gene: TRBJ1-1; clone size: .; V gene: TRBV28; D gene: TRBD1; CDR3 DNA: TGTGCCAGCAGTGCGCCAGGGGGCGCGGGCACTGAAGCTTTCTTT; CDR3 protein: CASSAPGGAGTEAFF
J gene: TRBJ2-1; clone size: .; V gene: TRBV2; D gene: TRBD2; CDR3 DNA: TGTGCCAGCAGCCCGACCACGACTAGCGAGCAGTTCTTC; CDR3 protein: CASSPTTTSEQFF
J gene: TRBJ1-1; clone size: .; V gene: TRBV7-9; D gene: .; CDR3 DNA: TGTGCCAGCAGCCCGCAGGGGACTGAAGCTTTCTTT; CDR3 protein: CASSPQGTEAFF
J gene: TRBJ1-6; clone size: .; V gene: TRBV7-9; D gene: .; CDR3 DNA: TGTGCCAGCAGCGGACAGCAAAATTCACCCCTCCACTTT; CDR3 protein: CASSGQQNSPLHF
J gene: TRBJ1-1; clone size: few; V gene: TRBV6-5; D gene: .; CDR3 DNA: TGTGCCAGCAGCCCCAGATCGGGAAACACTGAAGCTTTCTTT; CDR3 protein: CASSPRSGNTEAFF
J gene: TRBJ2-1; clone size: .; V gene: TRBV5-8; D gene: TRBD2; CDR3 DNA: TGTGCCAGCAGCTTGGAGGGACTAAGCTACAATGAGCAGTTCTTC; CDR3 protein: CASSLEGLSYNEQFF
J gene: TRBJ2-7; clone size: .; V gene: TRBV6-2/TRBV6-3; D gene: .; CDR3 DNA: TGTGCCAGCAGTTACCCAACGCTCTGGCCATCCGAGCAGTACTTC; CDR3 protein: CASSYPTLWPSEQYF
J gene: TRBJ1-2; clone size: .; V gene: TRBV7-9; D gene: TRBD1; CDR3 DNA: TGTGCCAGCAGTTATGGACAGGGTGGCTATGGCTACACCTTC; CDR3 protein: CASSYGQGGYGYTF
J gene: TRBJ1-2; clone size: .; V gene: TRBV2; D gene: .; CDR3 DNA: TGTGCCAGCAGTGAGTCGAGGGAGAACTATGGCTACACCTTC; CDR3 protein: CASSESRENYGYTF